Listed below are T cell receptor beta chains from one sample, sequenced in a study of T cell changes during pregnancy in multiple sclerosis. Generated by immunoSEQ multiplex PCR, the TCRdb table keeps only in-frame clones and is missing some. The sample contains fewer than 80,000 clones, approximately 92% of which appear only once. This material consisted of peripheral blood, taken in the third trimester of pregnancy. These receptors came from a female donor in good health, enrolled as a control in a pregnancy study. CDR3s include the opening cysteine and the closing phenylalanine or tryptophan. D genes are given only for firm matches. Clone size is shown for a subset of rows, as once, few, many or a class of expanded clone.

j_call,clone_size,v_call,d_call,cdr3_aa,cdr3_nt
TRBJ2-5,-,TRBV2,-,CASSERRRETQYF,TGTGCCAGCAGTGAAAGGAGACGAGAGACCCAGTACTTC
TRBJ1-4,-,TRBV27,-,CASSLRGTTNEKLFF,TGTGCCAGCAGTTTGAGGGGGACAACTAATGAAAAACTGTTTTTT
TRBJ1-4,-,TRBV6-5,-,CASSPSLSYSEKLFF,TGTGCCAGCAGCCCTAGCCTCTCCTACTCGGAAAAACTGTTTTTT
TRBJ2-1,-,TRBV5-1,-,CASSAGELLQFF,TGCGCCAGCAGCGCGGGCGAGTTGCTCCAGTTCTTC
TRBJ2-7,-,TRBV27,-,CASSFKVGSGTYEQYF,TGTGCCAGCAGTTTCAAGGTGGGTAGCGGAACCTACGAGCAGTACTTC
TRBJ2-7,-,TRBV19,TRBD1,CASSRYSGGQSYEQYF,TGTGCCAGTAGCCGTTATAGTGGGGGACAGAGCTACGAGCAGTACTTC
TRBJ1-2,once,TRBV30,-,CAWTAGFYGYTF,TGTGCCTGGACGGCGGGGTTCTATGGCTACACCTTC
TRBJ2-5,-,TRBV10-1,-,CASSESGGQETQYF,TGCGCCAGCAGTGAGTCAGGGGGCCAAGAGACCCAGTACTTC
TRBJ2-6,-,TRBV28,TRBD2,CASSFGGLAGSGANVLTF,TGTGCCAGCAGTTTTGGGGGACTAGCGGGATCTGGGGCCAACGTCCTGACTTTC
TRBJ1-5,-,TRBV13,-,CASSHGGDRNQPQHF,TGTGCCAGCAGCCACGGGGGGGATAGAAATCAGCCCCAGCATTTT
TRBJ2-7,-,TRBV27,-,CASSSGVNGEQYF,TGTGCCAGCAGTTCCGGGGTTAACGGCGAGCAGTACTTC
TRBJ2-5,-,TRBV27,-,CASSFGKQETQYF,TGTGCCAGCAGTTTCGGGAAACAAGAGACCCAGTACTTC
TRBJ2-3,-,TRBV7-3,TRBD1,CASSLGTGGYADTQYF,TGTGCCAGCAGCTTAGGGACAGGGGGCTATGCAGATACGCAGTATTTT
TRBJ1-1,-,TRBV4-1,-,CASSHQQGSNTEAFF,TGCGCCAGCAGCCATCAACAGGGCTCGAACACTGAAGCTTTCTTT
TRBJ2-5,-,TRBV9,-,CASSAQGGGSKETQYF,TGTGCCAGCAGCGCCCAGGGTGGAGGGAGTAAAGAGACCCAGTACTTC
TRBJ2-1,-,TRBV18,TRBD1,CASSPGQVVGEQFF,TGTGCCAGCTCACCGGGACAGGTGGTAGGTGAGCAGTTCTTC
TRBJ2-6,-,TRBV27,TRBD1,CASSFGQGLGYSGANVLTF,TGTGCCAGCAGTTTTGGACAGGGGTTGGGATACTCTGGGGCCAACGTCCTGACTTTC
TRBJ1-1,-,TRBV27,-,CASSFRGSEAFF,TGTGCCAGCAGTTTTCGGGGGTCGGAAGCTTTCTTT
TRBJ2-3,once,TRBV13,-,CASSGEGWKGRDTQYF,TGTGCCAGCAGCGGAGAGGGATGGAAGGGGAGGGATACGCAGTATTTT
TRBJ2-7,-,TRBV18,TRBD1,CASSPPLQGADEQYF,TGTGCCAGCTCACCCCCCCTACAGGGGGCAGACGAGCAGTACTTC
TRBJ1-4,-,TRBV27,-,CASSRGYNEKLFF,TGTGCCAGCAGTAGAGGGTATAATGAAAAACTGTTTTTT
TRBJ2-7,once,TRBV11-2,TRBD1,CASSFTTGPYEQYF,TGTGCCAGCAGCTTTACGACAGGGCCCTACGAGCAGTACTTC
TRBJ1-4,-,TRBV28,-,CASSLWSSLAQKLFF,TGTGCCAGCAGTTTATGGTCCTCCCTTGCGCAAAAACTGTTTTTT
TRBJ1-2,-,TRBV6-1,-,CASSEGPYRVSYGYTF,TGTGCCAGCAGTGAAGGACCTTACAGGGTTTCCTATGGCTACACCTTC
TRBJ2-5,-,TRBV18,-,CASSPGAKETQYF,TGTGCCAGCTCACCGGGGGCAAAAGAGACCCAGTACTTC
TRBJ2-3,once,TRBV9,TRBD2,CASSTEGTSSFSDTQYF,TGTGCCAGCAGCACAGAGGGGACTAGCAGTTTTTCAGATACGCAGTATTTT
TRBJ2-3,-,TRBV19,-,CASSIRPGRTDTQYF,TGTGCCAGTAGTATTCGGCCAGGGCGCACAGATACGCAGTATTTT
TRBJ2-7,-,TRBV6-1,TRBD2,CASSALAGGSYEQYF,TGTGCCAGCAGTGCCCTAGCGGGGGGTTCCTACGAGCAGTACTTC
TRBJ1-1,-,TRBV6-1,-,CASSEIREVNTEAFF,TGTGCCAGCAGTGAGATCCGGGAAGTGAACACTGAAGCTTTCTTT
TRBJ2-3,-,TRBV4-2,-,CASSQDPVGAPADTQYF,TGTGCCAGCAGCCAAGATCCAGTGGGGGCCCCCGCAGATACGCAGTATTTT
TRBJ2-7,-,TRBV29-1,TRBD1,CSVRQGSLSGEQYF,TGCAGCGTTCGACAGGGTTCGCTTTCTGGCGAGCAGTACTTC
TRBJ2-5,-,TRBV11-2,-,CASSLSDLQETQYF,TGTGCCAGCAGCTTATCGGACTTACAAGAGACCCAGTACTTC
TRBJ2-7,-,TRBV27,-,CASSLLTGILKQYF,TGTGCCAGCAGTTTATTGACCGGGATTCTAAAGCAGTACTTC
TRBJ2-2,-,TRBV7-7,-,CASSSTSGGTGELFF,TGTGCTAGCAGCTCGACTAGTGGGGGGACCGGGGAGCTGTTTTTT
TRBJ1-3,-,TRBV27,TRBD1,CASSPRTGHLSGNTIYF,TGTGCCAGCAGTCCTCGGACAGGGCATCTCTCTGGAAACACCATATATTTT
TRBJ1-4,-,TRBV4-1,TRBD1,CASSQGTGSEKLFF,TGCGCCAGCAGCCAAGGGACAGGGAGTGAAAAACTGTTTTTT
TRBJ1-2,-,TRBV28,TRBD1,CASSLGGKTNYGYTF,TGTGCCAGCAGTCTAGGGGGCAAAACTAACTATGGCTACACCTTC
TRBJ2-4,-,TRBV28,TRBD2,CASSTLLAGEAKNIQYF,TGTGCCAGCAGCACGCTACTAGCGGGAGAGGCCAAAAACATTCAGTACTTC
TRBJ2-1,-,TRBV5-8,TRBD2,CASSRGTSGYNEQFF,TGTGCCAGCAGCCGGGGGACTAGCGGCTACAATGAGCAGTTCTTC
TRBJ1-2,once,TRBV28,TRBD1,CASSAEGAGYGYTF,TGTGCCAGCAGTGCCGAGGGGGCCGGTTATGGCTACACCTTC
TRBJ2-2,-,TRBV5-4,-,CASNWRGTGELFF,TGTGCCAGCAACTGGCGAGGCACCGGGGAGCTGTTTTTT
TRBJ2-5,once,TRBV7-2,-,CASSFQTGPETQYF,TGTGCCAGCAGCTTCCAGACAGGCCCAGAGACCCAGTACTTC
TRBJ2-7,-,TRBV28,-,CASRGQTYEQYF,TGTGCCAGCAGAGGACAGACCTACGAGCAGTACTTC
TRBJ1-1,-,TRBV19,-,CASRRGQPEAFF,TGTGCCAGTAGAAGGGGTCAGCCTGAAGCTTTCTTT
TRBJ2-3,-,TRBV30,TRBD1,CAWSFTGGSSQYF,TGTGCCTGGAGTTTCACAGGGGGCAGTTCGCAGTATTTT
TRBJ1-5,-,TRBV19,-,CASSPGLSNQPQHF,TGTGCCAGTAGCCCGGGACTAAGCAATCAGCCCCAGCATTTT
TRBJ1-2,-,TRBV6-1,TRBD1,CASSWTGGTDYGYTF,TGTGCCAGCAGTTGGACAGGGGGGACGGATTATGGCTACACCTTC
TRBJ1-5,-,TRBV6-1,-,CASGREGNQPQHF,TGTGCCAGCGGCAGGGAAGGAAATCAGCCCCAGCATTTT
TRBJ1-1,-,TRBV5-1,-,CASSFGSGNTEAFF,TGCGCCAGCAGCTTCGGATCGGGGAACACTGAAGCTTTCTTT
TRBJ1-3,-,TRBV6-5,-,CASSYLPRTSGNTIYF,TGTGCCAGCAGTTACCTCCCCAGGACTTCTGGAAACACCATATATTTT
TRBJ2-7,-,TRBV18,-,CASSPYGGYEQYF,TGTGCCAGCTCACCTTATGGCGGGTACGAGCAGTACTTC
TRBJ1-1,-,TRBV5-6,-,CASSKGRSYTEAFF,TGTGCCAGCAGCAAGGGGAGGTCGTACACTGAAGCTTTCTTT
TRBJ2-2,-,TRBV5-6,TRBD1,CASSRDRGSNTGELFF,TGTGCCAGCAGCCGCGACAGGGGGTCGAACACCGGGGAGCTGTTTTTT
TRBJ2-1,-,TRBV4-1,-,CASSQDPLARNEQFF,TGCGCCAGCAGCCAAGATCCCCTAGCTCGCAATGAGCAGTTCTTC